The 2 T cell receptor beta chains listed next were all sequenced from one sample in a study of T cells in tumors after PD-1 blockade. Sequencing used immunoSEQ multiplex PCR; TCRdb keeps in-frame clones, though not all of them. Here the sample spans about 33,000 clones, over 75% being singletons. Here the sequenced sample was PBMCs, taken before anti-PD-1 treatment. The receptors shown here come from a human donor with basal cell carcinoma.

The V call is TRBV10-2, the J call TRBJ2-7, with 8 bases lining up with TRBD1. The CDR3 spans 14 residues. Per the germline V gene, CDR1 is WSHSY and CDR2 is SAAADI. V lost 3 bases to trimming and J lost 4 bases; unmatched junction nucleotides: 5. The CDR3 sequence: CASSDGTGSYEQYF. The CDR3, as DNA: TGCGCCAGCAGTGATGGGACAGGAAGTTACGAGCAGTACTTC.

Notes on this clone: Different DNA sequences within this sample yield the same CDR3. This chain connects TRBV5-1 to TRBJ1-4; D is uncertain. This CDR3 comprises 15 residues. Germline V gives CDR1 SGHRS, CDR2 YFSETQ. V was trimmed by 2 bases and J by 1 base, leaving 9 bases between them. The CDR3 DNA is TGCGCCAGCAGCTTAGGAGGGCAAACTAATGAAAAACTGTTTTTT. Protein sequence: CASSLGGQTNEKLFF.